Listed below are T cell receptor beta chains from one sample, sequenced in a study of T cell responses to AZD1222 COVID-19 vaccine. Sequencing was performed with immunoSEQ multiplex PCR; in TCRdb, only in-frame clones are kept and a portion is missing. This sample has some 150,000 clones, with roughly 85% found just once. Specimen: peripheral blood, collected 28 days after the second dose of the MenACWY control vaccine. The receptors here all came from an adult who received the MenACWY meningococcal vaccine as a control. The CDR3 runs from the conserved cysteine through the conserved F or W. The D gene is left open where the match is weak. The listing skips clone size in some rows; elsewhere it reads once, few, many or a size class.

-	-	TRBV10-3	TRBJ2-1	TGTGCCATCAGTGAGTCGCAAAGTTATGAGCAGTTCTTC	CAISESQSYEQFF
-	once	TRBV7-9	TRBJ2-2	TGTGCCAGCAGCCTACGGAACACCGGGGAGCTGTTTTTT	CASSLRNTGELFF
-	-	TRBV12-3/TRBV12-4	TRBJ1-2	TGTGCCAGCAGTTTATATCGATCTGGCGGCTACACCTTC	CASSLYRSGGYTF
-	-	TRBV27	TRBJ2-1	TGTGCCAGCAGTTTCTTACCCACGGAAGACAATGAGCAGTTCTTC	CASSFLPTEDNEQFF
-	-	TRBV15	TRBJ1-1	TGTGCCACCAGCAGAGGTGGGGGGAACACTGAAGCTTTCTTT	CATSRGGGNTEAFF
-	few	TRBV6-5	TRBJ2-7	TGTGCCAGCGAGGTATGGGCAGCATCTGCCTACGAGCAGTACTTC	CASEVWAASAYEQYF
-	-	TRBV7-9	TRBJ1-6	TGTGCCAGCAGCTTAGGCGGGAGCTCCTATAATTCACCCCTCCACTTT	CASSLGGSSYNSPLHF
-	-	TRBV13	TRBJ1-1	TGTGCCAGCAGCTCCAATCCTCCGGGTGCAGGATCCGAAGCTTTCTTT	CASSSNPPGAGSEAFF
-	-	TRBV18	TRBJ2-7	TGTGCCAGCTCACCAGTTTACCGGGACGCCACGGAGCAGTACTTC	CASSPVYRDATEQYF
-	-	TRBV6-2/TRBV6-3	TRBJ1-1	TGTGCCAGCAGTTACGCGGGGGCCCCCACTGAAGCTTTCTTT	CASSYAGAPTEAFF
TRBD1	once	TRBV6-1	TRBJ1-6	TGTGCCAGCAGTGATCGGGCGACAGGGGTCCTAAACTATAATTCACCCCTCCACTTT	CASSDRATGVLNYNSPLHF
-	-	TRBV11-3	TRBJ1-1	TGTGCCAGCAGCTTAGTGACGATTGAAGCTTTCTTT	CASSLVTIEAFF
-	-	TRBV28	TRBJ2-6	TGTGCCAGCAGCACCCCAGGGGCTGGGGCCAACGTCCTGACTTTC	CASSTPGAGANVLTF
TRBD1	-	TRBV5-1	TRBJ2-3	TGCGCCAGCAGCCCCGGACAGGGGGCAACGAATACGCAGTATTTT	CASSPGQGATNTQYF
-	few	TRBV29-1	TRBJ1-2	TGCAGCGTTGTGTTGGAAAGGACCCTCTACACCTTC	CSVVLERTLYTF
-	-	TRBV29-1	TRBJ1-1	TGCAGCGGCCTCGAGGGGGGCACTGAAGCTTTCTTT	CSGLEGGTEAFF
-	-	TRBV28	TRBJ1-2	TGTGCCAGCAGTCCCTCCGCCGGGGAGGGGAATGGCTACACCTTC	CASSPSAGEGNGYTF
-	-	TRBV20-1	TRBJ2-5	TGCAGTGCCCTCCCGGAGACCCAGTACTTC	CSALPETQYF
-	-	TRBV11-2	TRBJ1-2	TGTGCCAGCAGCCAGGACAGCCTCAGCAGGGGCTACACCTTC	CASSQDSLSRGYTF
-	few	TRBV4-1	TRBJ1-5	TGCGCCAGCAGCCAAGAGGGTACCACATGGGGCAATCAGCCCCAGCATTTT	CASSQEGTTWGNQPQHF
-	-	TRBV28	TRBJ1-2	TGTGCCAGCAGTTTAAATGAGTTTCAGGGTGGGGTCGACTATGGCTACACCTTC	CASSLNEFQGGVDYGYTF
-	-	TRBV11-3	TRBJ2-1	TGTGCCAGCAGCTTAGTCCGGTCCCCTAATGAGCAGTTCTTC	CASSLVRSPNEQFF
-	-	TRBV10-1	TRBJ1-6	TGCGCCAGCACCGCTCGGAGAATTAATTCACCCCTCCACTTT	CASTARRINSPLHF
-	-	TRBV11-2	TRBJ2-3	TGTGCCAGCAGCTTACTAGACACAGATACGCAGTATTTT	CASSLLDTDTQYF
-	once	TRBV6-1	TRBJ1-2	TGTGCCAGCAGTGAAATAGGCGCCACCAGCTATGGCTACACCTTC	CASSEIGATSYGYTF
-	-	TRBV30	TRBJ1-1	TGTGCCTGGAGCACAGACTTGAACACTGAAGCTTTCTTT	CAWSTDLNTEAFF
-	-	TRBV4-3	TRBJ2-7	TGCGCCAGCAGCCAAGATGGGTACGAGCAGTACTTC	CASSQDGYEQYF
-	-	TRBV7-9	TRBJ1-1	TGTGCCAGCAGCCCGACAGGTGGAATGGGCACTGAAGCTTTCTTT	CASSPTGGMGTEAFF
TRBD1	once	TRBV5-1	TRBJ2-1	TGCGCCAGCACCGAATCGACAGGGGACAATGAGCAGTTCTTC	CASTESTGDNEQFF
-	-	TRBV4-1	TRBJ2-3	TGCGCCAGCTCTAAGGGGGTCCCCACAGATACGCAGTATTTT	CASSKGVPTDTQYF